The entry below gives a single T cell receptor beta chain sequence along with its context. This entry comes from a study of patients and donors after allogeneic stem cell transplantation. Germline lookup yields CDR1 SGHTA and CDR2 FQGNSA. The CDR3 covers 16 residues. The V end was cut by 1 base, the J end by 8 bases, with 17 bases between. TCRdb called the RT-PCR reads again in MiXCR, with one record for every CDR3 protein. The sample includes about 110,000 distinct CDR3 sequences, around 35% of them seen just once. The origin of this receptor is a human donor who was either an allogeneic HSCT recipient or a stem cell or donor lymphocyte infusion donor (not recorded which). It is not recorded whose cells these are; they may come from a transplant donor. The specimen sequenced was blood, either unsorted or a sorted T cell fraction (not recorded which). The chain uses TRBV7-2 and TRBJ1-4; TRBD1 might be the D (6 bases). CDR3 bases: TGTGCCAGCAGCTTAGGGTTCGGGGGGCAACGGGAAAAACTGTTTTTT. Encoded protein: CASSLGFGGQREKLFF.